A selection of T cell receptor beta chains follows, all from one sample in a study of blood T cell repertoires in COVID-19. Sequencing used immunoSEQ multiplex PCR; TCRdb keeps in-frame clones, though not all of them. This sample has 150,000 or so clones, with more than 85% found just once. The specimen was peripheral blood. These receptors all stem from a man aged 55 to 70 with COVID-19, enrolled during active disease. CDR3s include the opening cysteine and the closing phenylalanine or tryptophan. D genes are given only for firm matches. Part of the rows lack a size; the others show once, few, many or a class for expanded clones.

v_gene	j_gene	d_gene	abundance	CDR3aa	CDR3nt
TRBV7-9	TRBJ1-5	TRBD1	NA	CASSRSTGTGGAQPQHF	TGTGCCAGCAGCCGATCTACCGGGACAGGGGGTGCTCAGCCCCAGCATTTT
TRBV30	TRBJ2-7	NA	NA	CAWSGDNSYEQYF	TGTGCCTGGAGTGGGGACAACTCCTACGAGCAGTACTTC
TRBV7-9	TRBJ1-3	NA	NA	CASSLGSSGNTIYF	TGTGCCAGCAGCTTGGGGAGCTCTGGAAACACCATATATTTT
TRBV21-1	TRBJ1-5	NA	NA	CASSKDPGQGKFGNQPQHF	TGTGCCAGCAGCAAAGACCCGGGACAGGGGAAATTTGGCAATCAGCCCCAGCATTTT
TRBV30	TRBJ1-2	TRBD1	few	CAWSPTPTGFNYGYTF	TGTGCCTGGAGCCCAACCCCGACAGGGTTTAACTATGGCTACACCTTC
TRBV5-1	TRBJ2-3	TRBD2	NA	CASSFSGGGTDTQYF	TGCGCCAGCAGCTTTAGCGGGGGGGGTACAGATACGCAGTATTTT
TRBV5-1	TRBJ1-4	TRBD1	NA	CASSLDTGTGAKLFF	TGCGCCAGCAGCTTGGATACCGGGACAGGGGCTAAACTGTTTTTT
TRBV7-2	TRBJ2-5	TRBD1	NA	CASSLGQGIQETQYF	TGTGCCAGCAGCCTAGGACAGGGAATACAAGAGACCCAGTACTTC
TRBV28	TRBJ1-4	NA	NA	CASKWGGRNEKLFF	TGTGCCAGCAAGTGGGGCGGTCGGAATGAAAAACTGTTTTTT
TRBV24-1	TRBJ2-1	TRBD1	NA	CATSDPGQGRNEQFF	TGTGCCACCAGTGACCCGGGACAGGGGCGGAATGAGCAGTTCTTC
TRBV5-6	TRBJ1-4	TRBD1	NA	CASSLPGQDSEKLFF	TGTGCCAGCAGCCTCCCGGGACAGGATAGTGAAAAACTGTTTTTT
TRBV5-4	TRBJ2-5	TRBD1	NA	CASSWTGRQETQYF	TGTGCCAGCAGCTGGACAGGAAGGCAAGAGACCCAGTACTTC
TRBV19	TRBJ1-3	NA	few	CASSKSSGNTIYF	TGTGCCAGTAGTAAAAGTAGTGGAAACACCATATATTTT
TRBV5-6	TRBJ1-1	TRBD1	few	CASSRGQGLRGAFF	TGTGCCAGCAGCCGCGGACAGGGGTTGCGTGGGGCTTTCTTT
TRBV6-6	TRBJ1-6	TRBD1	NA	CASSSWTGRNSPLHF	TGTGCCAGCAGTTCTTGGACAGGGAGGAATTCACCCCTCCACTTT
TRBV5-1	TRBJ1-2	NA	NA	CASSPGQIYGYTF	TGCGCCAGCAGCCCAGGACAGATCTATGGCTACACCTTC
TRBV11-1	TRBJ1-1	TRBD1	NA	CASSHRDSESAEAFF	TGTGCCAGCAGCCACCGGGACAGTGAATCAGCTGAAGCTTTCTTT
TRBV30	TRBJ2-6	TRBD1	NA	CAWSVSPGQGRSGANVLTF	TGTGCCTGGAGTGTTTCCCCCGGACAGGGACGCTCTGGGGCCAACGTCCTGACTTTC
TRBV5-1	TRBJ1-2	NA	NA	CASSLVQGNDGYTF	TGCGCCAGCAGCTTGGTACAGGGCAACGATGGCTACACCTTC
TRBV21-1	TRBJ2-1	NA	NA	CASSKVPGLATNEQFF	TGTGCCAGCAGCAAAGTACCAGGACTAGCGACCAATGAGCAGTTCTTC
TRBV29-1	TRBJ2-5	NA	NA	CSVGNMVTWVGETQYF	TGCAGCGTTGGGAATATGGTGACATGGGTGGGAGAGACCCAGTACTTC
TRBV2	TRBJ2-7	NA	NA	CASSEGDIYEQYF	TGTGCCAGCAGTGAGGGAGATATCTACGAGCAGTACTTC
TRBV18	TRBJ2-1	NA	NA	CASSPPRGEQFF	TGTGCCAGCTCACCACCGCGGGGAGAGCAGTTCTTC
TRBV18	TRBJ1-6	TRBD1	NA	CASSPPGQVRSPLHF	TGTGCCAGCTCACCCCCGGGACAGGTTCGCTCACCCCTCCACTTT
TRBV6-5	TRBJ1-2	NA	NA	CASSPTFGYTF	TGTGCCAGCAGTCCGACATTTGGCTACACCTTC
TRBV5-3	TRBJ2-5	TRBD2	NA	CARSTSPTSGGETQYF	TGTGCCAGAAGCACCTCACCGACTAGCGGGGGAGAGACCCAGTACTTC
TRBV6-5	TRBJ2-3	NA	once	CASSYSRTRRADTQYF	TGTGCCAGCAGTTACTCGAGGACCCGGCGGGCAGATACGCAGTATTTT